The clone carrying this TCR beta chain has more than one count but fewer than ten. Germline CDR1 SGHRS, CDR2 YFSETQ. The V gene lost 0 bases and the J gene lost 4 bases, with 10 bases spanning the gap. The CDR3 loop spans 14 amino acids. The entry originates in a study of blood T cells in healthy people across ages. A second PCR of roughly 7 to 11 cycles used a sample-barcoded 5' primer and a J-beta primer mix. MiXCR, applied by TCRdb to the 5' RACE reads, yields one record per CDR3 protein. The sample contains some 1.5 million distinct CDR3 sequences, roughly 30% of which appear only once. Sequenced material: blood. This receptor was taken from a woman in her twenties or thirties in good health. The genes are TRBV5-1 and TRBJ2-5; D remains ambiguous. The CDR3 reads CASSLDSFGETQYF. CDR3 coding DNA: TGCGCCAGCAGCTTGGACTCCTTTGGAGAGACCCAGTACTTC.